A selection of T cell receptor beta chains follows, all from one sample in a study of T cell repertoires in cytomegalovirus infection. TCRdb fed the reads into MiXCR, producing one record per CDR3 protein. The sample lists under 200,000 distinct CDR3 sequences; roughly a fifth were seen once. Their antigens remain unidentified. The sequences come from CD8+ T cells from cultured PBMCs, collected from culture after CMV antigen stimulation. Every receptor here comes from a human donor in good health (CMV status not recorded). Some clones in this sample may be carry-over from other donors' samples. Both conserved end residues are part of each CDR3. The D gene is left open where the match is weak. Size values are once, few and many counts, or a class for expanded clones, and some rows have none.

d_gene: NA
abundance: NA
v_gene: TRBV7-8
j_gene: TRBJ1-1
CDR3aa: CASSFTYTEAFF
CDR3nt: TGTGCCAGCAGCTTCACTTACACTGAAGCTTTCTTT

d_gene: TRBD2
abundance: NA
v_gene: TRBV9
j_gene: TRBJ2-1
CDR3aa: CASSAPTGLAGGPDEQFF
CDR3nt: TGTGCCAGCAGCGCTCCAACGGGACTAGCGGGGGGGCCGGATGAGCAGTTCTTC

d_gene: TRBD2
abundance: NA
v_gene: TRBV14
j_gene: TRBJ2-3
CDR3aa: CASSRTEAGPHTDTQYF
CDR3nt: TGTGCCAGCAGCCGAACCGAAGCGGGGCCGCACACAGATACGCAGTATTTT

d_gene: NA
abundance: few
v_gene: TRBV6-6
j_gene: TRBJ2-7
CDR3aa: CASSPGPLEQYF
CDR3nt: TGTGCCAGCAGTCCCGGGCCCCTCGAGCAGTACTTC

d_gene: TRBD2
abundance: NA
v_gene: TRBV20-1
j_gene: TRBJ2-3
CDR3aa: CSASFVAGAFTDTQYF
CDR3nt: TGCAGTGCTAGTTTTGTAGCGGGGGCCTTCACAGATACGCAGTATTTT

d_gene: NA
abundance: few
v_gene: TRBV6-5
j_gene: TRBJ2-3
CDR3aa: CASSTSVQSTDTQYF
CDR3nt: TGTGCCAGCAGTACAAGTGTCCAGAGCACAGATACGCAGTATTTT

d_gene: NA
abundance: NA
v_gene: TRBV6-2/TRBV6-3
j_gene: TRBJ2-5
CDR3aa: CATGRETQYF
CDR3nt: TGTGCCACTGGACGGGAGACCCAGTACTTC

d_gene: NA
abundance: few
v_gene: TRBV7-6
j_gene: TRBJ1-1
CDR3aa: CASSLAGGGKNTEAFF
CDR3nt: TGTGCCAGCAGCTTAGCAGGAGGGGGTAAGAACACTGAAGCTTTCTTT

d_gene: NA
abundance: NA
v_gene: TRBV4-1
j_gene: TRBJ1-1
CDR3aa: CASSQGTRAKNTEAFF
CDR3nt: TGCGCCAGCAGCCAAGGTACCCGGGCCAAGAACACTGAAGCTTTCTTT

d_gene: NA
abundance: NA
v_gene: TRBV7-9
j_gene: TRBJ2-7
CDR3aa: CASSLTDRYPDEQYF
CDR3nt: TGTGCCAGCAGTTTGACCGACAGGTATCCCGACGAGCAGTACTTC

d_gene: NA
abundance: NA
v_gene: TRBV7-2
j_gene: TRBJ2-7
CDR3aa: CASSLEGIQYF
CDR3nt: TGTGCCAGCAGCTTAGAAGGTATTCAGTACTTC

d_gene: NA
abundance: NA
v_gene: TRBV11-2
j_gene: TRBJ1-5
CDR3aa: CASSPDRRGNKVSNQPQHF
CDR3nt: TGTGCCAGCAGCCCCGACAGGAGGGGGAATAAGGTTAGCAATCAGCCCCAGCATTTT

d_gene: NA
abundance: NA
v_gene: TRBV6-6
j_gene: TRBJ2-7
CDR3aa: CASYGNAYEQYF
CDR3nt: TGTGCCAGCTACGGGAATGCCTACGAGCAGTACTTC

d_gene: TRBD2
abundance: few
v_gene: TRBV11-2
j_gene: TRBJ2-1
CDR3aa: CASSSPTRGGASEQFF
CDR3nt: TGTGCCAGCAGCTCACCCACTCGCGGGGGGGCGTCTGAGCAGTTCTTC